Listed below are T cell receptor beta chains from one sample, sequenced in a study of T cell changes during pregnancy in multiple sclerosis. Using immunoSEQ multiplex PCR, the repertoire was profiled, and TCRdb retains in-frame clones only, with some absent. The sample yields approximately 52,000 clones, approximately 92% seen once. The sample in question was CD4+ T cells from peripheral blood mononuclear cells, obtained in the third trimester of pregnancy. The receptors were sampled from a female donor with multiple sclerosis, enrolled in a pregnancy study. Each CDR3 is given with its conserved first and last residue. The D gene is left open where the match is weak. Expanded clones are given a class, and other clones once, few, many or no size at all.

j_gene	v_gene	d_gene	abundance	CDR3aa	CDR3nt
TRBJ2-7	TRBV27	-	-	CASSLQAARGYEQYF	TGTGCCAGCAGTTTACAGGCAGCCCGGGGCTACGAGCAGTACTTC
TRBJ2-7	TRBV6-5	-	once	CARSSRDPSYEQYF	TGTGCCAGGTCCTCCAGGGATCCGTCCTACGAGCAGTACTTC
TRBJ1-2	TRBV19	TRBD1	-	CASSFRGLNGYTF	TGTGCCAGTAGCTTCAGGGGGCTGAATGGCTACACCTTC
TRBJ1-3	TRBV18	-	-	CASSPRLGPSGNTIYF	TGTGCCAGCTCACCTCGTCTGGGCCCCTCTGGAAACACCATATATTTT
TRBJ2-7	TRBV27	-	-	CASSLQGRIDEQYF	TGTGCCAGCAGTCTGCAGGGGCGTATCGACGAGCAGTACTTC
TRBJ2-7	TRBV6-1	TRBD1	-	CASSEGDRRLSYEQYF	TGTGCCAGCAGTGAAGGGGACAGGCGCCTCTCCTACGAGCAGTACTTC
TRBJ1-2	TRBV5-1	-	-	CASSLSGAGGYTF	TGCGCCAGCAGCTTGTCAGGGGCAGGTGGCTACACCTTC
TRBJ1-1	TRBV7-8	TRBD1	-	CASSLDGTGVAGNTEAFF	TGTGCCAGCAGCTTAGATGGGACAGGGGTTGCTGGAAACACTGAAGCTTTCTTT
TRBJ2-7	TRBV27	TRBD1	once	CASSLRDRGHEQYF	TGTGCCAGCAGTTTACGGGACAGGGGGCACGAGCAGTACTTC
TRBJ1-6	TRBV6-5	-	-	CASSLRTAGGPLHF	TGTGCCAGCAGCCTGAGGACAGCCGGGGGGCCCCTCCACTTT
TRBJ2-7	TRBV30	-	once	CAWSARGTYEQYF	TGTGCCTGGAGTGCTCGGGGTACCTACGAGCAGTACTTC
TRBJ2-7	TRBV30	TRBD1	-	CAWGQGRFYEQYF	TGTGCCTGGGGACAGGGACGGTTTTACGAGCAGTACTTC
TRBJ2-5	TRBV6-1	-	-	CASSEAKGRGVETQYF	TGTGCCAGCAGCGAAGCCAAGGGACGCGGGGTCGAGACCCAGTACTTC
TRBJ2-5	TRBV5-1	-	-	CASSLEGAGSGETQYF	TGCGCCAGCAGCTTGGAGGGAGCGGGTTCGGGAGAGACCCAGTACTTC